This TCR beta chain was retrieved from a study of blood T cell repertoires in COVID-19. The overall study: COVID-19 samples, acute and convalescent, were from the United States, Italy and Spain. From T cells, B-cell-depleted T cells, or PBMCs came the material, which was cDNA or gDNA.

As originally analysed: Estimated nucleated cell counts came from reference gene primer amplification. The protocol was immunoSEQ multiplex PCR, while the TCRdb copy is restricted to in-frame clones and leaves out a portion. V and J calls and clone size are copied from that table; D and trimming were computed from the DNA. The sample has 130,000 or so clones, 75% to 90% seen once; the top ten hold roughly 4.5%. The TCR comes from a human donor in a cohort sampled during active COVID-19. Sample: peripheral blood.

CDR3 region: CASSFRRLAAGELFF. The CDR3 DNA follows: TGTGCCAGCAGTTTCCGAAGACTAGCGGCCGGGGAGCTGTTTTTT. This chain joins TRBV27 and TRBJ2-2, with TRBD2 identical over 9 bases. Germline CDR1 is MNHEY and CDR2 is SMNVEV (reference sequence). CDR3 length: 15 amino acids. Germline trimming cut 3 bases from V and 6 bases from J; bases unmatched to any gene: 5.